This TCR beta chain was recovered during a study of CD8 T cells in ankylosing spondylitis. Germline CDR1 SSHAT, CDR2 FNYEAQ (reference sequence). This CDR3 has 13 amino acids. The study, taken as a whole, reports: A number of the motif variants had already been described in reactive arthritis synovial fluid and blood. Seemingly characteristic of ankylosing spondylitis blood was a TCR beta motif consisting of about 8 highly homologous variants.

With molecular barcodes, quantitative 5'-RACE was used to make the TCR beta libraries. TCRdb fed the 5' RACE reads into MiXCR, producing one record per CDR3 protein. The table has roughly 100,000 distinct CDR3 sequences, about 8.6% seen once. This clonotype was recorded at least ten times. Its target is not known. An end of the junction differs from the germline gene, which may be a read error. Sequenced input: blood, either unsorted or a sorted T cell fraction (not recorded which). The chain recombines TRBV7-7 with TRBJ2-5; D might be TRBD1 (6 bases). The sequence came from a male donor with ankylosing spondylitis or in good health (not recorded which). The CDR3 is CASSRTGLETQYF. As DNA, the CDR3 is TGTGCTAGCAGCCGTACAGGGTTGGAGACCCAGTACTTC. The full variable domain, rest sourced from reference TRBV7-7 and TRBJ2-5, is GAGVSQSPRYKVTKRGQDVTLRCDPISSHATLYWYQQALGQGPEFLTYFNYEAQPDKSGLPSDRFSAERPEGSISTLTIQRTEQRDSAMYRCASSRTGLETQYFGPGTRLLVL.